Below are 8 T cell receptor beta chains sequenced from a single sample in a study of shared clonotypes between healthy human individuals. Clones were sequenced by immunoSEQ multiplex PCR, and TCRdb holds only the in-frame ones, with some missing. The table lists some 500,000 clones, roughly 95% of them singletons, with 0.064% in the top ten. The material sequenced was naive CD4+ T cells sorted from blood. Subset here: CD45RA+ positively selected. All receptors come from a woman in her twenties or thirties in good health.

The V call is TRBV6-1, the J call TRBJ1-1; possibly TRBD1 for D (6 bases). V gave up 4 bases and J gave up 4 bases, with 19 bases separating them. CDR1 and CDR2 (germline): MNHNS, SASEGT. The CDR3 runs 16 residues. The CDR3 coding sequence is TGTGCCAGCAGTGCCCAAATAAACAGGGTTTTCACTGAAGCTTTCTTT. Translation: CASSAQINRVFTEAFF.

This chain connects TRBV7-2 to TRBJ2-3; the D is unclear. The CDR3 is 15 residues long. The V end was cut by 2 bases, the J end by 0 bases, with 9 bases between. Germline V CDR1 and CDR2: SGHTA, FQGNSA. Here the CDR3 reads CASSLFSGSTDTQYF. The DNA for the CDR3 is TGTGCCAGCAGCTTATTCTCCGGTAGCACAGATACGCAGTATTTT.

DNA of the CDR3: TGTGCCAGCAGTTTTGGCGTCCACACGAACACCGGGGAGCTGTTTTTT. Its translation is CASSFGVHTNTGELFF. The gene calls are TRBV25-1 and TRBJ2-2; D not certain. CDR3 length equals 16 residues. Trimming took 5 bases from V and 0 from J, leaving 13 bases between them. The V gene's germline CDR1 is MGHDK and CDR2 SYGVNS.

This clone occurred once. V gene TRBV5-1 combines with J gene TRBJ1-1; no reliable D call. Trimming cost V 0 bases and J 4 bases, with 10 bases left between them. Germline V gene data show CDR1 as SGHRS and CDR2 as YFSETQ. The CDR3 length is 14 residues. The CDR3 region is CASSLDPPGTEAFF. CDR3 nucleotides: TGCGCCAGCAGCTTGGACCCGCCGGGCACTGAAGCTTTCTTT.

The chain couples TRBV11-3 to TRBJ2-3, with unresolved D. Germline V gene lookup returns CDR1 SGHNT and CDR2 YENEEA. Trimming stripped 2 bases from V and 2 bases from J, with 14 bases between. CDR3 length: 16 residues. The CDR3, as DNA: TGTGCCAGCAGCTTACCCATCTTCGGTCCCACAGATACGCAGTATTTT. Amino acids: CASSLPIFGPTDTQYF.

In DNA form, the CDR3 reads TGTGCCAGCCAACGGGGGCGGGAGACCCAGTACTTC. It is translated as CASQRGRETQYF. V usage is TRBV11-1 and J usage is TRBJ2-5; D might be TRBD1 or TRBD2, each matching 6 bases. The germline V and J ends were trimmed by 8 bases and 5 bases, with 12 bases remaining between them. Germline V lookup: CDR1 SGHAT, CDR2 FQDESV (reference sequence). The CDR3 loop spans 12 amino acids.

This clone was detected only once. The chain combines TRBV2 with TRBJ2-7, with 9 bases lining up with TRBD2. CDR1 and CDR2 from the germline V gene are SNHLY and FYNNEI. The V gene end was trimmed by 7 bases and the J gene end by 0 bases; junction bases not matched to a gene: 4. CDR3 length: 14 amino acids. CDR3 sequence reads: CASTRLAASYEQYF. The CDR3 region has the DNA TGTGCCAGCACGAGACTAGCGGCCTCCTACGAGCAGTACTTC.

This chain uses TRBV4-1 with TRBJ2-1; 8 nucleotides align to TRBD2. Germline V gene sequence: CDR1 MGHRA, CDR2 YSYEKL. The CDR3 has 16 residues. J was trimmed by 1 base and V by 4 bases; bases with no gene match: 6. The CDR3 nucleotides read TGCGCCAGCAGCCGATTAACTAGCGGTTCCTACAATGAGCAGTTCTTC. It translates to CASSRLTSGSYNEQFF.